The following is a TCR beta chain sequence with its context. Antigen specificity is unknown. Trimming removed 1 base from V and 5 bases from J, with 14 bases in between. CDR3 length: 16 amino acids. Per the germline V gene, CDR1 is SGHAT and CDR2 is FQNNGV. This entry comes from a study of CD8 T cells in ankylosing spondylitis. Molecular-barcoded quantitative 5'-RACE produced these TCR beta libraries. Each CDR3 protein gets one entry after TCRdb re-called the 5' RACE reads with MiXCR. Of roughly 670,000 distinct CDR3 sequences detected, 15% to 20% appear once; the ten largest clones hold under 20%. Overall study findings and caveats: Reactive arthritis synovial fluid and blood were previously reported to contain some motif variants. A TCR beta motif of eight or nine highly homologous variants seemed to mark ankylosing spondylitis blood. Significant enrichment of disease-linked clones was reportedly seen in matched ankylosing spondylitis synovial fluid.

The TCR sequence derives from a male donor with ankylosing spondylitis. The chain is built from TRBV11-2 and TRBJ2-2; TRBD2 might be the D (5 bases). What was sequenced was blood, either unsorted or a sorted T cell fraction (not recorded which). DNA of the CDR3: TGTGCCAGCAGCTTAGTTGGTATGGGGAGAACCGGGGAGCTGTTTTTT. Amino acids: CASSLVGMGRTGELFF.